One and the same sample provided the 2 T cell receptor beta chains below, sequenced in a study of blood T cell repertoires in COVID-19. Only in-frame clones appear in the TCRdb table, and some are missing; sequencing was by immunoSEQ multiplex PCR. The sample gives over 50,000 clones, more than 70% of which show up once; over 6.5% is in the top ten. Material for sequencing was peripheral blood. The receptors originated from a man aged 55-75 years with acute or convalescent COVID-19.

CDR3 sequence reads: CASSLKGRVYGYTF. CDR3 DNA: TGTGCCAGCAGCTTAAAGGGGCGCGTCTATGGCTACACCTTC. V usage is TRBV7-9 and J usage is TRBJ1-2, with D maybe TRBD1 (5 bases). There are 14 residues in the CDR3. In germline, CDR1 is SEHNR, CDR2 FQNEAQ (reference sequence). Trimming removed 2 bases from V and 4 bases from J, with 11 bases in between. Full variable domain (rest looked up from reference TRBV7-9 and TRBJ1-2): DTGVSQNPRHKITKRGQNVTFRCDPISEHNRLYWYRQTLGQGPEFLTYFQNEAQLEKSRLLSDRFSAERPKGSFSTLEIQRTEQGDSAMYLCASSLKGRVYGYTFGSGTRLTVV.

The chain joins TRBV19 to TRBJ2-7, with 8 bases aligning to TRBD2. CDR3 length: 14 amino acids. Trimming took 3 bases from V and 6 from J; bases not matched to a gene: 7. The germline V gene has CDR1 LNHDA and CDR2 SQIVND (reference sequence). The CDR3 sequence is CASSMAGGLAEQYF. DNA for the CDR3: TGTGCCAGTAGTATGGCGGGGGGTCTAGCCGAGCAGTACTTC. Filled out from reference TRBV19 and TRBJ2-7, the complete variable domain reads DGGITQSPKYLFRKEGQNVTLSCEQNLNHDAMYWYRQDPGQGLRLIYYSQIVNDFQKGDIAEGYSVSREKKESFPLTVTSAQKNPTAFYLCASSMAGGLAEQYFGPGTRLTVT.